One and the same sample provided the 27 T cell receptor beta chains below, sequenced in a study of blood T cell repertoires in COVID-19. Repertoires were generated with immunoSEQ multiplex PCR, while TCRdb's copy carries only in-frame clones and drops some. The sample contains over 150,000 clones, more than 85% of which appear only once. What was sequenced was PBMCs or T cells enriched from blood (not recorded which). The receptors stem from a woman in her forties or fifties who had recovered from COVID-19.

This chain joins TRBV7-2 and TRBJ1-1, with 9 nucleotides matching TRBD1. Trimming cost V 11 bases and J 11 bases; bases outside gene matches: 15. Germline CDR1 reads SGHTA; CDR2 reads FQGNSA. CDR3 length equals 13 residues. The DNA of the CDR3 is TGTGCCTCCTCTTCGGACAGGGGATATCTCGCTTTCTTT. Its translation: CASSSDRGYLAFF.

The CDR3 loop is CASTQRTGVYGYTF. The CDR3 coding sequence is TGTGCCAGCACCCAGAGGACAGGGGTCTATGGCTACACCTTC. The chain is built from TRBV28 and TRBJ1-2, with 9 bases lining up with TRBD1. CDR1 MDHEN and CDR2 SYDVKM come from the germline V gene. The CDR3 runs to 14 residues. V shed 7 bases, J shed 4 bases, and the junction held 7 bases outside the gene matches.

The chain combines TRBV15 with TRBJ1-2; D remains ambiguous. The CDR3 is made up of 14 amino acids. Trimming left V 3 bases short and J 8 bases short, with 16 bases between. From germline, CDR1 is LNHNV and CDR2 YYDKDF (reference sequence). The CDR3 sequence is CATSSGPGVYGYTF. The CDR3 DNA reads TGTGCCACCAGCAGCGGGCCCGGGGTCTACGGCTACACCTTC.

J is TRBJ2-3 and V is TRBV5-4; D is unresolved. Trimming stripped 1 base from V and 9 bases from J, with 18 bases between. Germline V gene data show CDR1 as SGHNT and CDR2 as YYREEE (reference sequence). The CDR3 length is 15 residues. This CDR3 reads CASSLSRVPPETQYF. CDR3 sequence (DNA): TGTGCCAGCAGCTTGAGTCGGGTCCCGCCGGAAACGCAGTATTTT.

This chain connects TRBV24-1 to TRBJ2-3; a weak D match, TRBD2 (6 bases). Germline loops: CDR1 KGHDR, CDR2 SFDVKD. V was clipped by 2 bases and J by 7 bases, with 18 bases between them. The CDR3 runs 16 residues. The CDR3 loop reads CATSDSNPGELNTQYF. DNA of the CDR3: TGTGCCACCAGTGATTCTAATCCGGGGGAATTGAATACGCAGTATTTT.

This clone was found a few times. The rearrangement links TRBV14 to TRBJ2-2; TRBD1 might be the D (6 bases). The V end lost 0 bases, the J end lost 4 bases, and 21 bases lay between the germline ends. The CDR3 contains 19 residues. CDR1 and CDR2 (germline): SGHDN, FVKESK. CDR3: CASSQDKGQAIVGTGELFF. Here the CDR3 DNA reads TGTGCCAGCAGCCAAGATAAGGGACAAGCCATTGTTGGCACCGGGGAGCTGTTTTTT. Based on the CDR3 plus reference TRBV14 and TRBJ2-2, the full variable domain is EAGVTQFPSHSVIEKGQTVTLRCDPISGHDNLYWYRRVMGKEIKFLLHFVKESKQDESGMPNNRFLAERTGGTYSTLKVQPAELEDSGVYFCASSQDKGQAIVGTGELFFGEGSRLTVL.

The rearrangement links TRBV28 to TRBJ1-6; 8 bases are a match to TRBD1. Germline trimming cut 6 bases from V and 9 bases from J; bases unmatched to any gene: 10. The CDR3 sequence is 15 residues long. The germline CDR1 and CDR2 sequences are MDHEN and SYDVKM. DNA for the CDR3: TGTGCCAGCAGACCCGGACAGGGTGAAAGTTCACCCCTCCACTTT. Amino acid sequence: CASRPGQGESSPLHF.

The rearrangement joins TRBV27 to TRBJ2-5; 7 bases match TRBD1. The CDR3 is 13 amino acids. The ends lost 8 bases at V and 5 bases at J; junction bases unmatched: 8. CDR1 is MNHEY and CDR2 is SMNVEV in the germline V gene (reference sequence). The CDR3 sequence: CASQGQPGETQYF. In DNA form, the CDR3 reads TGTGCCAGCCAGGGACAGCCAGGGGAGACCCAGTACTTC.

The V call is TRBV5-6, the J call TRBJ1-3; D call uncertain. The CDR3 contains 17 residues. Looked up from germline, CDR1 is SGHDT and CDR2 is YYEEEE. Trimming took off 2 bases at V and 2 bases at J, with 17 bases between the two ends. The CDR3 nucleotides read TGTGCCAGCAGCTTACTCGTCGACAATCTGACTGGAAACACCATATATTTT. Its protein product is CASSLLVDNLTGNTIYF.

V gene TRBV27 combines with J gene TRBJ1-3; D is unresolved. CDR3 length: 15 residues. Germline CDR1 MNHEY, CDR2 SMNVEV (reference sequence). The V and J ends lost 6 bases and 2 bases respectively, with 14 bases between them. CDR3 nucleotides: TGTGCCAGCAGCCCACAGTCGCAAACTGGAAACACCATATATTTT. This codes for CASSPQSQTGNTIYF.

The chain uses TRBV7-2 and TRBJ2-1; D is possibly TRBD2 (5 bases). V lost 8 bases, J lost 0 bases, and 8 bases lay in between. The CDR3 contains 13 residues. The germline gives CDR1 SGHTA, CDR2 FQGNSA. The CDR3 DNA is TGTGCCAGCGCAGGAGGCTCCTACAATGAGCAGTTCTTC. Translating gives CASAGGSYNEQFF.

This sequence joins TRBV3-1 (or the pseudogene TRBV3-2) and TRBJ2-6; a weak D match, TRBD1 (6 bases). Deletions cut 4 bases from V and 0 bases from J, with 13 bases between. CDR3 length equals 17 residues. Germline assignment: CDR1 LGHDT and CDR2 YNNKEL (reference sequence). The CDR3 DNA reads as TGTGCCAGCAGCCCCTACGGGACACCCTCTGGGGCCAACGTCCTGACTTTC. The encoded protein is CASSPYGTPSGANVLTF.

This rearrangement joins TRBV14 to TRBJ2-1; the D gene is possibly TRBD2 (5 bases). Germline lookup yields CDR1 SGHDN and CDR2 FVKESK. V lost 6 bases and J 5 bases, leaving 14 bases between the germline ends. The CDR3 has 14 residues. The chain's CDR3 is CASRSGAINNEQFF. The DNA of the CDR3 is TGTGCCAGCAGAAGCGGCGCTATTAACAATGAGCAGTTCTTC.

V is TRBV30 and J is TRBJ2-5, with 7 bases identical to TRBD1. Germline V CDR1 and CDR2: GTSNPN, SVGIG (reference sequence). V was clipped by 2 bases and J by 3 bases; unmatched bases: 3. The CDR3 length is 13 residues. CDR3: CAWSRDSKETQYF. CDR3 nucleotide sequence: TGTGCCTGGAGTAGGGACAGCAAAGAGACCCAGTACTTC.

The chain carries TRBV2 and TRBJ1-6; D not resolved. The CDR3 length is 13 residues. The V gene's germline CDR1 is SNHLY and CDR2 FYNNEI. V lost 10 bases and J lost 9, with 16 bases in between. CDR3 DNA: TGTGCCACCGCGGGTTTGGAAAGTTCACCCCTCCACTTT. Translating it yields CATAGLESSPLHF.

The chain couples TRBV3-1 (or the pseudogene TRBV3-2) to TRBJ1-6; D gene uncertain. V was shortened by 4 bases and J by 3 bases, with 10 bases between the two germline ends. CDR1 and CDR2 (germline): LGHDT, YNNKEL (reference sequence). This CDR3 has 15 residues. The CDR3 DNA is TGTGCCAGCAGCCCAGGTCCCGGCTATAATTCACCCCTCCACTTT. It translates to CASSPGPGYNSPLHF.

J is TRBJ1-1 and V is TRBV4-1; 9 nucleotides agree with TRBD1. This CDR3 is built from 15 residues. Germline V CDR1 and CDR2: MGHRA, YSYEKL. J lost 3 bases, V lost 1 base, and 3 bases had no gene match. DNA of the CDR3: TGCGCCAGCAGCCAAGGGGGACAGGGACACACTGAAGCTTTCTTT. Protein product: CASSQGGQGHTEAFF.

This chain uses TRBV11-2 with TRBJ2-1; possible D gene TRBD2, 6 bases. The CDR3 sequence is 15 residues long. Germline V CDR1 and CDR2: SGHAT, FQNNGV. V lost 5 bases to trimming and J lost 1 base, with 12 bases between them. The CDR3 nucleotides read TGTGCCAGCAGCCAGAGGAGGGGTTCCTACAATGAGCAGTTCTTC. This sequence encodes CASSQRRGSYNEQFF.

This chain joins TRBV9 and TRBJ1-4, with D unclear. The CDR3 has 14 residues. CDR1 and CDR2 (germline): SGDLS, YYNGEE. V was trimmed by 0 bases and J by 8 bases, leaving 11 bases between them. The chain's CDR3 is CASSVDSGGEKLFF. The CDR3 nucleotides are TGTGCCAGCAGCGTAGACAGCGGAGGGGAAAAACTGTTTTTT.

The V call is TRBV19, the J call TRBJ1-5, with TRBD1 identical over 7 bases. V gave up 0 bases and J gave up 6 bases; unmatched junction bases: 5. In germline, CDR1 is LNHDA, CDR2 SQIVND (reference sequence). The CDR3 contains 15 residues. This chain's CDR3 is CASSIEHRGSQPQHF. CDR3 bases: TGTGCCAGTAGTATAGAGCACAGGGGAAGTCAGCCCCAGCATTTT.

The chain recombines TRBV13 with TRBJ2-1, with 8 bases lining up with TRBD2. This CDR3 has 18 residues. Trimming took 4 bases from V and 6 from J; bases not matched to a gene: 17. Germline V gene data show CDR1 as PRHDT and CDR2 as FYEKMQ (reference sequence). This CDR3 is CASSSGLAGYPQANEQFF. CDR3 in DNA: TGTGCCAGCAGCTCCGGATTAGCGGGGTACCCCCAGGCCAATGAGCAGTTCTTC.

CDR3 region: CASSIDLWRQGRRQPQHF. The CDR3 DNA reads as TGTGCCAGTAGTATAGATCTATGGCGACAGGGAAGAAGGCAGCCCCAGCATTTT. The chain recombines TRBV19 with TRBJ1-5, with TRBD1 matching over 7 bases. This CDR3 has 18 residues. Per the germline V gene, CDR1 is LNHDA and CDR2 is SQIVND (reference sequence). The V and J ends lost 0 bases and 7 bases, in that order; junction bases with no gene match: 15.

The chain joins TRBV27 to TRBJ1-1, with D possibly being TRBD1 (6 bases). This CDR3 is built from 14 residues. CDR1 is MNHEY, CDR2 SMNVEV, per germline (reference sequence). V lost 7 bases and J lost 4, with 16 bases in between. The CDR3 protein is CASIGGPVGTEAFF. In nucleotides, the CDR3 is TGTGCCAGCATTGGGGGCCCCGTGGGCACTGAAGCTTTCTTT.

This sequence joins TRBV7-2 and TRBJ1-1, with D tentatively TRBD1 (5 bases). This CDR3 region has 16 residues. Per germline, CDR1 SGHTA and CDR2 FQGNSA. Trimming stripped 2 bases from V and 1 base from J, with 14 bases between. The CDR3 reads CASSLPYTDRNTEAFF. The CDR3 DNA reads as TGTGCCAGCAGCTTACCATACACAGACAGGAACACTGAAGCTTTCTTT.

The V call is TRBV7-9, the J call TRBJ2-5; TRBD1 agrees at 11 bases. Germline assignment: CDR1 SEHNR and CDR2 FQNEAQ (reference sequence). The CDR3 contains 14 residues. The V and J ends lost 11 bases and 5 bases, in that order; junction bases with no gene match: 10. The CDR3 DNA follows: TGTGCCTGGGGAGAGGACAGGGGGCCGGAGACCCAGTACTTC. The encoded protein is CAWGEDRGPETQYF.

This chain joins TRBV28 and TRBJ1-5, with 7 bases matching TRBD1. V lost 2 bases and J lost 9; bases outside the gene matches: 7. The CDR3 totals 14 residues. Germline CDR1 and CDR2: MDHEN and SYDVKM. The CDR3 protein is CASSLGEGARPQHF. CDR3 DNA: TGTGCCAGCAGTTTAGGCGAGGGGGCAAGGCCCCAGCATTTT.

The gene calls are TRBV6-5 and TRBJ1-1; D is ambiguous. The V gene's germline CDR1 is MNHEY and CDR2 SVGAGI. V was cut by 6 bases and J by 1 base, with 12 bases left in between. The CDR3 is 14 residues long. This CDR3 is CASSYRHRNTEAFF. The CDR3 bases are TGTGCCAGCAGCTATAGACACAGGAACACTGAAGCTTTCTTT.